The sequence of this T cell receptor beta chain was determined in a study of cytomegalovirus exposure and HLA in healthy donors. The junction had 5 bases not matched to a gene; V was cut back by 2 bases and J by 6 bases. CDR3 length equals 16 residues. Germline V gives CDR1 LNHNV, CDR2 YYDKDF (reference sequence). The primer mix had 60 Vbeta and 13 Jbeta primers. The data were produced by immunoSEQ multiplex PCR, yet TCRdb's version contains in-frame clones alone and is incomplete. The data hold about 160,000 clones, with around 80% observed a single time. Sequenced material: PBMCs. The origin of this receptor is a male donor in good health and CMV-seronegative. The chain joins TRBV15 to TRBJ2-1; 12 bases agree with TRBD2. The CDR3 DNA reads as TGTGCCACCAGCAGATATTCTAGCGGGAGGGCCAATGAGCAGTTCTTC. It translates to CATSRYSSGRANEQFF.